This record covers a single T cell receptor beta chain. This sample is part of a study of blood T cell repertoires in COVID-19. The wider study: The United States, Italy and Spain provided the acute and convalescent COVID-19 samples.

The repertoire was sequenced with immunoSEQ multiplex PCR; TCRdb's copy has only in-frame clones and lacks some. This sample yields 70,000 to 95,000 clones, of which 85% to 95% are seen a single time; over 3.5% belongs to the top ten. V was cut by 5 bases and J by 3 bases, with 31 bases left in between. CDR1 GTSNPN and CDR2 SVGIG come from the germline V gene (reference sequence). This CDR3 has 19 residues. The sample was peripheral blood. This sequence was found in a woman aged 45-60 years in a cohort sampled during active COVID-19. The chain joins TRBV30 to TRBJ2-5; no definite D call. CDR3 sequence: CAWASLLSPHSLFEETQYF. In DNA, the CDR3 is TGTGCCTGGGCCTCCCTGTTGTCCCCCCACTCTTTGTTCGAAGAGACCCAGTACTTC.